The rows below give T cell receptor beta chains drawn from one sample of a study of Graves' ophthalmopathy and Graves' hyperthyroidism. TCRdb called the multiplex PCR reads again in MiXCR, with one record for every CDR3 protein. Here the sample spans approximately 160,000 distinct CDR3 sequences, roughly 37% being singletons. Source material: peripheral blood. The receptor set was obtained from a woman between 40 and 55 years old with Graves' ophthalmopathy. Each CDR3 is given with its conserved first and last residue. D genes are given only for firm matches. Clone size is given for some rows only: seen once, a few or many times, or a class if the clone is expanded.

d_gene	v_gene	j_gene	abundance	CDR3aa	CDR3nt
NA	TRBV28	TRBJ2-6	many	CATLTGGSGANVLTF	TGTGCCACCTTAACCGGGGGCTCTGGGGCCAACGTCCTGACTTTC
NA	TRBV6-1	TRBJ1-1	NA	CASTRQAEAFF	TGTGCCAGCACTCGACAGGCCGAAGCTTTCTTT
NA	TRBV20-1	TRBJ1-2	few	CSARRQTGELGYTF	TGCAGTGCTAGACGGCAAACAGGAGAATTAGGCTACACCTTC
NA	TRBV9	TRBJ1-1	many	CASSAWGGTTEAFF	TGTGCCAGCAGCGCGTGGGGGGGCACTACTGAAGCTTTCTTT
TRBD1	TRBV4-3	TRBJ1-1	many	CASRSGTGGRNTEAFF	TGCGCCAGCAGATCAGGGACAGGGGGCAGAAACACTGAAGCTTTCTTT
TRBD2	TRBV11-3	TRBJ2-5	NA	CASSPGLAGGQETQYF	TGTGCCAGCAGCCCTGGACTAGCGGGGGGGCAAGAGACCCAGTACTTC
TRBD1	TRBV7-9	TRBJ2-7	NA	CASSSGQGVEVGEQYF	TGTGCCAGCAGTTCGGGACAGGGAGTCGAAGTGGGCGAGCAGTACTTC
TRBD2	TRBV19	TRBJ2-5	many	CASSSPGLEETQYF	TGTGCCAGTAGTAGCCCGGGACTAGAAGAGACCCAGTACTTC
TRBD1	TRBV27	TRBJ1-6	NA	CASWAPTGGGNSPLHF	TGTGCCAGCTGGGCCCCGACAGGGGGCGGCAATTCACCCCTCCACTTT
NA	TRBV7-2	TRBJ1-1	many	CASSPTGSTEAFF	TGTGCCAGCAGCCCCACAGGTTCCACTGAAGCTTTCTTT
TRBD1	TRBV6-5	TRBJ1-6	many	CASRPGTGVSPLHF	TGTGCCAGCAGGCCGGGGACAGGGGTGTCACCCCTCCACTTT
TRBD1	TRBV27	TRBJ1-5	NA	CASKPGQGIRQPQHF	TGTGCCAGCAAACCGGGACAGGGTATCCGTCAGCCCCAGCATTTT
NA	TRBV11-2	TRBJ2-7	few	CASSLGLASSYEQYF	TGTGCCAGCAGTTTAGGACTCGCGAGCTCCTACGAGCAGTACTTC
NA	TRBV7-3	TRBJ1-6	many	CASSLLSYNSPLHF	TGTGCCAGCAGCCTCCTCTCCTATAATTCACCCCTCCACTTT
NA	TRBV6-4	TRBJ2-5	NA	CASSLQGGGETQYF	TGTGCCAGCAGCCTACAAGGAGGAGGGGAGACCCAGTACTTC
NA	TRBV6-1	TRBJ1-1	NA	CASSEGTGLVAFF	TGTGCCAGCAGTGAAGGCACGGGGCTGGTAGCTTTCTTT
NA	TRBV12-3/TRBV12-4	TRBJ1-5	many	CASSLGLRGNQPQHF	TGTGCCAGCAGTCTCGGTCTGAGGGGCAATCAGCCCCAGCATTTT
TRBD1	TRBV6-2/TRBV6-3	TRBJ2-7	NA	CASSYWIGQGASERYF	TGTGCCAGCAGTTACTGGATCGGACAGGGGGCTTCCGAGCGGTACTTC
NA	TRBV28	TRBJ1-5	many	CASSPAGTIDSNQPQHF	TGTGCCAGCAGTCCAGCTGGGACAATTGATAGCAATCAGCCCCAGCATTTT
NA	TRBV12-3/TRBV12-4	TRBJ2-5	NA	CASSWGLTETQYF	TGTGCCAGCAGTTGGGGACTCACAGAGACCCAGTACTTC
TRBD1	TRBV12-3/TRBV12-4	TRBJ2-7	NA	CATSDRGSYEQYF	TGTGCCACCTCCGACAGGGGTTCCTACGAGCAGTACTTC
TRBD2	TRBV7-2	TRBJ2-7	NA	CASSLIWGGEYEQYF	TGTGCCAGCAGCTTAATTTGGGGGGGGGAATACGAGCAGTACTTC
TRBD1	TRBV10-3	TRBJ1-5	many	CAISQGQINQPQHF	TGTGCCATCAGCCAGGGACAGATAAATCAGCCCCAGCATTTT
NA	TRBV12-3/TRBV12-4	TRBJ1-2	NA	CASSLGAVVLDGYTF	TGTGCCAGCAGTTTAGGGGCAGTGGTTTTGGATGGCTACACCTTC
NA	TRBV6-1	TRBJ1-2	many	CASSDDIYGYTF	TGTGCCAGCAGTGACGACATCTATGGCTACACCTTC
NA	TRBV6-5	TRBJ2-2	few	CASSSGPLRTGELFF	TGTGCCAGCAGTTCGGGACCTCTTAGGACCGGGGAGCTGTTTTTT
NA	TRBV11-2	TRBJ2-7	many	CASSWGSEQYF	TGTGCCAGCAGCTGGGGTAGCGAGCAGTACTTC
NA	TRBV13	TRBJ2-7	many	CASSRPLSYEQYF	TGTGCCAGCAGCCGACCTCTCTCCTACGAGCAGTACTTC
TRBD2	TRBV7-2	TRBJ2-7	NA	CASSGTSGTGEQYF	TGTGCCAGCAGCGGGACTAGCGGGACCGGCGAGCAGTACTTC
TRBD2	TRBV4-3	TRBJ2-5	many	CASSPAGGRKQETQYF	TGCGCCAGCAGCCCCGCCGGCGGGAGGAAGCAAGAGACCCAGTACTTC
NA	TRBV6-2/TRBV6-3	TRBJ2-2	NA	CASSYRRAGTGELFF	TGTGCCAGCAGTTACCGCAGAGCGGGCACCGGGGAGCTGTTTTTT
TRBD1	TRBV6-1	TRBJ1-2	NA	CASYREPGQGNYGYTF	TGTGCCAGCTATAGGGAACCGGGACAGGGAAACTATGGCTACACCTTC
TRBD1	TRBV18	TRBJ1-5	NA	CASSPGQGADQPQHF	TGTGCCAGCTCACCTGGGCAGGGGGCTGATCAGCCCCAGCATTTT